These T cell receptor beta chains were read from a single sample in a study of blood T cell repertoires in COVID-19. TCRdb keeps only in-frame clones here, not all; method: immunoSEQ multiplex PCR. The sample shows roughly 100,000 clones, roughly 78% of them seen only once. The material sequenced was peripheral blood. Receptors originate from a woman aged 80 or over with active or convalescent COVID-19. CDR3s include the opening cysteine and the closing phenylalanine or tryptophan. A D gene is named only where the DNA matches it firmly. Rows may omit the clone size; those that give it use once, few, many or a size class.

V: TRBV5-4
size: few
J: TRBJ1-2
D: .
CDR3: CASSLGQKPYGYTF
DNA: TGTGCCAGCAGCTTAGGACAGAAACCCTATGGCTACACCTTC

V: TRBV3-1/TRBV3-2
size: .
J: TRBJ2-7
D: .
CDR3: CASSQDLRGGGQYF
DNA: TGTGCCAGCAGCCAAGATCTTAGGGGCGGCGGACAGTACTTC

V: TRBV27
size: few
J: TRBJ2-7
D: .
CDR3: CASSLSGLADYEQYF
DNA: TGTGCCAGCAGTTTATCGGGACTCGCCGACTACGAGCAGTACTTC

V: TRBV10-3
size: .
J: TRBJ1-2
D: .
CDR3: CAQSGYTF
DNA: TGTGCCCAGTCTGGCTACACCTTC

V: TRBV5-4
size: .
J: TRBJ2-1
D: .
CDR3: CASSIPTSYNEQFF
DNA: TGTGCCAGCAGCATCCCTACTAGTTACAATGAGCAGTTCTTC

V: TRBV27
size: .
J: TRBJ1-3
D: .
CDR3: CASSYKGLGAGNTIYF
DNA: TGTGCCAGCAGTTATAAAGGTTTGGGAGCTGGAAACACCATATATTTT

V: TRBV7-2
size: .
J: TRBJ2-1
D: TRBD2
CDR3: CASSSLVGTSGSINEQFF
DNA: TGTGCCAGCAGCTCCCTGGTCGGGACTAGCGGGAGTATCAATGAGCAGTTCTTC

V: TRBV27
size: few
J: TRBJ1-5
D: .
CDR3: CASSLGSGEHQPQHF
DNA: TGTGCCAGCAGTTTAGGTTCAGGGGAGCATCAGCCCCAGCATTTT

V: TRBV7-2
size: few
J: TRBJ2-7
D: .
CDR3: CASSLGTLGYGEQYF
DNA: TGTGCCAGCAGCTTAGGGACACTGGGCTATGGCGAGCAGTACTTC

V: TRBV19
size: .
J: TRBJ2-5
D: TRBD1
CDR3: CASRAQGQETQYF
DNA: TGTGCCTCTAGGGCACAGGGGCAAGAGACCCAGTACTTC

V: TRBV11-2
size: .
J: TRBJ2-5
D: TRBD1
CDR3: CASSATGGLGGETQYF
DNA: TGTGCCAGCAGCGCGACAGGGGGCTTAGGGGGAGAGACCCAGTACTTC

V: TRBV7-9
size: .
J: TRBJ2-1
D: .
CDR3: CASSSEEARSYNEQFF
DNA: TGTGCCAGCAGCTCAGAAGAGGCACGCTCCTACAATGAGCAGTTCTTC

V: TRBV19
size: once
J: TRBJ2-1
D: TRBD2
CDR3: CASSAGVFYNEQFF
DNA: TGTGCCAGTAGTGCGGGAGTTTTCTACAATGAGCAGTTCTTC

V: TRBV5-8
size: .
J: TRBJ2-1
D: TRBD1
CDR3: CASDREPYNEQFF
DNA: TGTGCCTCCGACAGGGAACCCTACAATGAGCAGTTCTTC

V: TRBV6-5
size: .
J: TRBJ1-3
D: TRBD1
CDR3: CASSLQGVSGNTIYF
DNA: TGTGCCAGCAGCCTACAGGGGGTTTCTGGAAACACCATATATTTT

V: TRBV5-6
size: .
J: TRBJ2-5
D: TRBD2
CDR3: CASSWGAGVETQYF
DNA: TGTGCCAGCAGCTGGGGAGCGGGAGTCGAGACCCAGTACTTC

V: TRBV5-1
size: .
J: TRBJ2-1
D: .
CDR3: CASSPRQLLYNEQFF
DNA: TGTGCCAGCAGCCCTCGACAGTTACTCTACAATGAGCAGTTCTTC

V: TRBV15
size: .
J: TRBJ2-2
D: .
CDR3: CATSSRTTDGELFF
DNA: TGTGCCACCAGCAGCCGGACTACGGACGGGGAGCTGTTTTTT

V: TRBV11-2
size: .
J: TRBJ2-1
D: TRBD2
CDR3: CASSQAAGGYNEQFF
DNA: TGTGCCAGCAGCCAAGCAGCGGGGGGTTACAATGAGCAGTTCTTC

V: TRBV7-3
size: .
J: TRBJ2-5
D: TRBD1
CDR3: CASSLKGAEQETQYF
DNA: TGTGCCAGCAGCTTAAAGGGGGCGGAGCAAGAGACCCAGTACTTC

V: TRBV7-9
size: .
J: TRBJ1-5
D: .
CDR3: CASSHSTEQPQHF
DNA: TGTGCCAGCAGCCACTCAACAGAACAGCCCCAGCATTTT

V: TRBV29-1
size: .
J: TRBJ2-1
D: .
CDR3: CSVDRRSGQFF
DNA: TGCAGCGTTGATAGACGGTCGGGGCAGTTCTTC

V: TRBV4-2
size: .
J: TRBJ2-1
D: TRBD2
CDR3: CASSQGTSGINEQFF
DNA: TGTGCCAGCAGCCAAGGAACTAGCGGGATAAATGAGCAGTTCTTC

V: TRBV28
size: once
J: TRBJ1-5
D: .
CDR3: CASTQLLGPQHF
DNA: TGTGCCAGCACCCAATTACTTGGGCCCCAGCATTTT

V: TRBV2
size: .
J: TRBJ2-7
D: TRBD2
CDR3: CASRLAVFSYEQYF
DNA: TGTGCCAGCCGACTAGCGGTGTTCTCCTACGAGCAGTACTTC

V: TRBV10-2
size: once
J: TRBJ2-1
D: TRBD2
CDR3: CAGGGDSGNEQFF
DNA: TGCGCTGGGGGGGGAGACTCCGGTAATGAGCAGTTCTTC

V: TRBV7-2
size: .
J: TRBJ1-1
D: TRBD1
CDR3: CASRVQGATEAFF
DNA: TGTGCCAGCAGGGTCCAGGGGGCGACTGAAGCTTTCTTT

V: TRBV5-4
size: few
J: TRBJ2-1
D: .
CDR3: CASSSRAGQTANEQFF
DNA: TGTGCCAGCAGCTCTCGGGCGGGACAGACAGCCAATGAGCAGTTCTTC

V: TRBV6-6
size: .
J: TRBJ2-3
D: .
CDR3: CASSSYKVGLSDTQYF
DNA: TGTGCCAGCAGCTCTTATAAGGTGGGGCTATCAGATACGCAGTATTTT

V: TRBV10-3
size: .
J: TRBJ2-7
D: TRBD2
CDR3: CAIRTGTSGYEQYF
DNA: TGTGCCATCAGGACCGGGACTAGCGGTTACGAGCAGTACTTC

V: TRBV25-1
size: few
J: TRBJ1-1
D: TRBD1
CDR3: CASNTGGRGAFF
DNA: TGTGCCAGCAACACAGGGGGCAGAGGAGCTTTCTTT

V: TRBV7-6
size: .
J: TRBJ2-5
D: TRBD2
CDR3: CASSSRGGSKETQYF
DNA: TGTGCCAGCAGCTCCCGCGGCGGGAGTAAGGAGACCCAGTACTTC

V: TRBV9
size: .
J: TRBJ2-3
D: TRBD2
CDR3: CASSVVLAGSTDTQYF
DNA: TGTGCCAGCAGCGTAGTACTAGCGGGGAGCACAGATACGCAGTATTTT

V: TRBV15
size: once
J: TRBJ2-5
D: .
CDR3: CATSRDGAERETQYF
DNA: TGTGCCACCAGCAGAGATGGTGCAGAAAGAGAGACCCAGTACTTC

V: TRBV4-1
size: .
J: TRBJ1-4
D: .
CDR3: CASSPLGVGGNEKLFF
DNA: TGCGCCAGCAGCCCTTTGGGGGTGGGGGGTAATGAAAAACTGTTTTTT

V: TRBV7-3
size: few
J: TRBJ2-2
D: .
CDR3: CASSLEGGVLTGELFF
DNA: TGTGCCAGCAGCTTAGAGGGCGGGGTACTCACCGGGGAGCTGTTTTTT

V: TRBV5-4
size: .
J: TRBJ2-1
D: TRBD2
CDR3: CASSLAGSNNEQFF
DNA: TGTGCCAGCAGCTTAGCGGGAAGCAACAATGAGCAGTTCTTC

V: TRBV9
size: .
J: TRBJ1-5
D: .
CDR3: CASSVGSGNQPQHF
DNA: TGTGCCAGCAGCGTTGGCAGCGGAAATCAGCCCCAGCATTTT

V: TRBV9
size: once
J: TRBJ2-1
D: TRBD2
CDR3: CASSVDRREGVYNEQFF
DNA: TGTGCCAGCAGCGTAGATCGGCGGGAGGGGGTGTACAATGAGCAGTTCTTC

V: TRBV24-1
size: .
J: TRBJ2-3
D: .
CDR3: CATSDPLQETDTQYF
DNA: TGTGCCACCAGTGATCCTTTACAGGAGACAGATACGCAGTATTTT

V: TRBV3-1/TRBV3-2
size: .
J: TRBJ1-1
D: .
CDR3: CASSQPVGGNTEAFF
DNA: TGTGCCAGCAGCCAACCCGTCGGGGGGAACACTGAAGCTTTCTTT

V: TRBV11-3
size: .
J: TRBJ2-3
D: TRBD1
CDR3: CASSRDSGIGDTQYF
DNA: TGTGCCAGCAGTCGGGACAGTGGGATTGGAGATACGCAGTATTTT

V: TRBV6-1
size: .
J: TRBJ2-1
D: TRBD1
CDR3: CASGRGTPYEQFF
DNA: TGTGCCAGCGGCAGGGGGACCCCCTATGAGCAGTTCTTC

V: TRBV12-3/TRBV12-4
size: .
J: TRBJ2-7
D: .
CDR3: CASRGNTYEQYF
DNA: TGTGCCAGCAGGGGCAATACCTACGAGCAGTACTTC

V: TRBV5-4
size: .
J: TRBJ2-5
D: TRBD2
CDR3: CASSLGAGAEETQYF
DNA: TGTGCCAGCAGCTTGGGGGCGGGAGCGGAAGAGACCCAGTACTTC

V: TRBV7-9
size: .
J: TRBJ2-1
D: TRBD2
CDR3: CASSAGLAGNRDEQFF
DNA: TGTGCCAGCAGCGCCGGACTAGCGGGAAATAGGGATGAGCAGTTCTTC

V: TRBV5-6
size: .
J: TRBJ2-7
D: .
CDR3: CASSLSGQEYF
DNA: TGTGCCAGCAGCTTGTCGGGACAAGAGTACTTC

V: TRBV6-5
size: .
J: TRBJ1-4
D: .
CDR3: CASSKQGGNEKLFF
DNA: TGTGCCAGCAGTAAACAGGGCGGGAATGAAAAACTGTTTTTT

V: TRBV12-5
size: .
J: TRBJ2-3
D: TRBD1
CDR3: CASGITGQGLRLSTDTQYF
DNA: TGTGCTAGTGGTATAACGGGACAGGGGCTCCGTCTATCCACAGATACGCAGTATTTT

V: TRBV7-2
size: .
J: TRBJ2-4
D: .
CDR3: CASSLGGVRVQYF
DNA: TGTGCCAGCAGCTTAGGGGGAGTTCGAGTTCAGTACTTC

V: TRBV19
size: .
J: TRBJ1-2
D: TRBD1
CDR3: CASSSTGIYGYTF
DNA: TGTGCCAGTAGCTCGACAGGGATCTATGGCTACACCTTC

V: TRBV19
size: .
J: TRBJ2-1
D: TRBD2
CDR3: CASSPGGGYNEQFF
DNA: TGTGCCAGTAGCCCTGGGGGGGGGTACAATGAGCAGTTCTTC